The entry below gives a single T cell receptor (beta chain) sequence along with its context. The antigen is undetermined. This sample was included in a study of T cells after yellow fever vaccination. For the study at large: Those fractions that held only low numbers of cells were prepared using the SMART-Seq v4 Ultra Low Input RNA kit. General study results and limits: Booster samples showed a return of most primary-vaccination clones (around 95% CD4, approximately 88% CD8). Clonotypes found in both CD4 and CD8 compartments made up a small share.

5'RACE template switching generated TCR cDNA, adding a universal primer site and UMIs. Each CDR3 protein is one row after TCRdb ran MiXCR on the 5' RACE reads. The table shows roughly 250,000 distinct CDR3 sequences, with 10% to 15% occurring only once. The specimen comprised CD4+ T cells sorted from PBMCs, sampled 45 days after the yellow fever booster vaccination. This receptor was taken from a man in his thirties or forties who received the YFV17D yellow fever vaccine.

In DNA, the CDR3 is TGTGCCAGCAGCTCCGAAAGTGGAGGAACCGGGGAGCTGTTTTTT. Translating gives CASSSESGGTGELFF. V and J are TRBV7-6 and TRBJ2-2, with D tentatively TRBD2 (5 bases). Trimming stripped 4 bases from V and 5 bases from J, with 14 bases between. This CDR3 is 15 amino acids long. CDR1 SGHVS and CDR2 FNYEAQ come from the germline V gene.